These 16 T cell receptor beta chains share one sample of origin, sequenced in a study of cytomegalovirus exposure and HLA in healthy donors. The PCR ran on 60 Vbeta and 13 Jbeta primers. The assay was immunoSEQ multiplex PCR, and TCRdb's table has in-frame clones only and misses some. The repertoire holds around 200,000 clones, with roughly 85% as singletons. Sequencing was done on a sample of PBMCs. These TCRs come from a woman aged 50 to 60 in good health and CMV-seronegative.

The chain has TRBV4-1 and TRBJ2-5; D is perhaps TRBD2 (5 bases). Germline V gene lookup returns CDR1 MGHRA and CDR2 YSYEKL. This CDR3 has 15 amino acids. The germline V and J ends were trimmed by 6 bases and 3 bases, with 17 bases remaining between them. CDR3 DNA sequence: TGCGCCAGCAGTCTGACGGAGAGGGAAAAAGAGACCCAGTACTTC. This translates into CASSLTEREKETQYF.

The chain joins TRBV28 to TRBJ2-1; D possibly corresponds to TRBD2 (5 bases). The ends were cut back, 9 bases at V and 4 bases at J, with 19 bases in the middle. The CDR3 runs 15 residues. The germline V gene has CDR1 MDHEN and CDR2 SYDVKM. The CDR3 reads CASFPSGTGYNEQFF. In DNA form, the CDR3 reads TGTGCCAGTTTCCCCTCGGGAACTGGGTACAATGAGCAGTTCTTC.

V is TRBV15 and J is TRBJ1-3; 12 bases are a match to TRBD1. The junction had 10 bases not matched to a gene; V was cut back by 5 bases and J by 8 bases. The CDR3 runs 16 residues. Germline V gene sequence: CDR1 LNHNV, CDR2 YYDKDF (reference sequence). CDR3 sequence reads: CATSGGTGGKRDTIYF. For the CDR3, the DNA is TGTGCCACCAGCGGCGGGACAGGGGGCAAAAGGGACACCATATATTTT.

This sequence joins TRBV28 and TRBJ2-5; a weak D match, TRBD1 (6 bases). The CDR3 extends over 14 amino acids. The germline V and J ends were trimmed by 7 bases and 5 bases, with 17 bases remaining between them. CDR1 and CDR2 (germline): MDHEN, SYDVKM. CDR3 sequence: CASTVLRGSETQYF. The CDR3 bases are TGTGCCAGCACCGTTCTCAGGGGTTCGGAGACCCAGTACTTC.

There are a few counts of this clone. The chain combines TRBV25-1 with TRBJ2-3, with 7 bases matching TRBD1. After removal of 3 bases from V and 2 bases from J, the junction contained 8 bases not matched to a gene. From germline, CDR1 is MGHDK and CDR2 SYGVNS. This CDR3 contains 16 residues. The CDR3 region has the DNA TGTGCCAGCAGTGAGCCCGGGACAGAAACCACAGATACGCAGTATTTT. Encoded protein: CASSEPGTETTDTQYF.

The table lists this clone with a count of one. The chain carries TRBV5-1 and TRBJ2-1; the D gene is possibly TRBD1 (6 bases). The CDR3 length is 15 residues. CDR1 and CDR2 from the germline V gene are SGHRS and YFSETQ. V lost 4 bases and J lost 8, with 19 bases in between. CDR3 coding DNA: TGCGCCAGCAGCCAGGGTGCGGGTGGGGGCGATGAGCAGTTCTTC. This gives the protein CASSQGAGGGDEQFF. Full variable domain (rest looked up from reference TRBV5-1 and TRBJ2-1): KAGVTQTPRYLIKTRGQQVTLSCSPISGHRSVSWYQQTPGQGLQFLFEYFSETQRNKGNFPGRFSGRQFSNSRSEMNVSTLELGDSALYLCASSQGAGGGDEQFFGPGTRLTVL.

The chain links TRBV28 to TRBJ1-1; D not certain. The CDR3 contains 13 residues. Between the trimmed V and J ends, which lost 3 bases and 6 bases, there was a span of 11 bases. Per germline, CDR1 MDHEN and CDR2 SYDVKM. CDR3: CASSLTRPSEAFF. The CDR3 DNA follows: TGTGCCAGCAGTTTGACCAGGCCATCTGAAGCTTTCTTT.

This sequence joins TRBV4-3 and TRBJ2-1; maybe TRBD2 (5 bases). V lost 0 bases to trimming and J lost 0 bases, with 9 bases between them. Per germline, CDR1 LGHNA and CDR2 YSLEER. This CDR3 has 16 residues. The CDR3 is CASSQDERSSYNEQFF. Here the CDR3 DNA reads TGCGCCAGCAGCCAAGACGAGCGGAGCTCCTACAATGAGCAGTTCTTC.

V is TRBV28 and J is TRBJ1-2; D perhaps matches TRBD1 (5 bases). Germline V gene lookup returns CDR1 MDHEN and CDR2 SYDVKM. This CDR3 has 14 residues. V dropped 3 bases and J dropped 3 bases, with 11 bases sitting between them. CDR3 in amino acids: CASSFTQGDYGYTF. The CDR3 nucleotides read TGTGCCAGCAGTTTCACCCAGGGCGACTATGGCTACACCTTC.

This clone has more than one count but fewer than ten. CDR3 residues: CASSRYSSSYNEQFF. In DNA, the CDR3 is TGTGCCAGCAGCCGTTACAGCAGCTCCTACAATGAGCAGTTCTTC. This chain links TRBV6-4 with TRBJ2-1, with D uncertain. V was clipped by 6 bases and J by 0 bases, with 12 bases between them. CDR1 is MRHNA, CDR2 SNTAGT, per germline. The CDR3 is made up of 15 amino acids.

Remarks on this clone: Other DNA sequences from this sample encode an identical CDR3 as well. The chain employs TRBV28 and TRBJ1-5; D is unresolved. Deletions cut 3 bases from V and 5 bases from J, with 5 bases between. CDR3 size: 12 residues. Germline loops: CDR1 MDHEN, CDR2 SYDVKM. The CDR3 region has the DNA TGTGCCAGCAGTTTCCGGGATCAGCCCCAGCATTTT. Its protein product is CASSFRDQPQHF.

The V gene is TRBV7-8, the J gene TRBJ2-1; D gene ambiguous. V lost 1 base, J lost 0 bases, and 7 bases lay in between. The germline V gene encodes CDR1 SGHVS and CDR2 FQNEAQ. The CDR3 has 15 amino acids. This CDR3 is CASSLVLFSYNEQFF. CDR3 DNA: TGTGCCAGCAGCTTAGTTCTCTTCTCCTACAATGAGCAGTTCTTC. The full variable domain, rest sourced from reference TRBV7-8 and TRBJ2-1, is GAGVSQSPRYKVAKRGQDVALRCDPISGHVSLFWYQQALGQGPEFLTYFQNEAQLDKSGLPSDRFFAERPEGSVSTLKIQRTQQEDSAVYLCASSLVLFSYNEQFFGPGTRLTVL.

In its sample, this clone was seen once. This chain uses TRBV19 with TRBJ2-7; 7 bases fit TRBD2. CDR3 length: 13 residues. V lost 4 bases and J lost 2; bases outside the gene matches: 2. Germline CDR1 reads LNHDA; CDR2 reads SQIVND (reference sequence). In DNA form, the CDR3 reads TGTGCCAGTAGTACGGGGGGAACCTACGAGCAGTACTTC. Its translation is CASSTGGTYEQYF.

There are a few counts of this clone. The chain couples TRBV4-1 to TRBJ2-7; 9 bases are shared with TRBD1. The CDR3 loop spans 17 amino acids. The V gene end was trimmed by 0 bases and the J gene end by 3 bases; junction bases not matched to a gene: 9. The germline V gene has CDR1 MGHRA and CDR2 YSYEKL. The CDR3 loop reads CASSQDRRGQGLYEQYF. CDR3 sequence (DNA): TGCGCCAGCAGCCAAGATCGTAGGGGACAGGGCCTCTACGAGCAGTACTTC.

V and J are TRBV5-1 and TRBJ1-6; 7 bases agree with TRBD1. Per germline, CDR1 SGHRS and CDR2 YFSETQ. This CDR3 region has 16 residues. V shed 4 bases, J shed 3 bases, and the junction held 7 bases outside the gene matches. The CDR3 region is CASSLEGAIYNSPLHF. CDR3 sequence (DNA): TGCGCCAGCAGCCTTGAGGGGGCAATCTATAATTCACCCCTCCACTTT.

The V gene is TRBV5-4, the J gene TRBJ1-1; D may be TRBD1 (6 bases). V lost 4 bases and J 5 bases, leaving 6 bases between the germline ends. The germline V gene encodes CDR1 SGHNT and CDR2 YYREEE (reference sequence). There are 11 residues in the CDR3. The CDR3 reads CASSTGTEAFF. The CDR3 bases are TGTGCCAGCAGCACAGGGACTGAAGCTTTCTTT.